The clone carrying this TCR beta chain was seen just once. The antigen is unknown. Each sample came from a Caucasian adult donor living in Nashville, Tennessee. Data came from immunoSEQ multiplex PCR; TCRdb stores just in-frame clones and leaves some out. The sample lists approximately 2.5 million clones; 80% to 95% were seen once. This record comes from a study of shared clonotypes between healthy human individuals. Study-level points and caveats: As a rule, naive subsets had a larger estimated richness than memory subsets. It was the few donors that limited the genetic and exposure-history diversity represented.

The CDR3 consists of 13 residues. Per germline, CDR1 ENHRY and CDR2 SYGVKD. V was clipped by 1 base and J by 8 bases, with 8 bases between them. The chain couples TRBV10-3 to TRBJ1-4; D gene ambiguous. This clonotype originated in a man aged 18 to 29 in good health. Some clones in this sample may be carry-over from other donors' samples. Sequencing was performed on naive CD4+ T cells from PBMCs. The subset: CD45RA+ positively selected. The CDR3 DNA is TGTGCCATCAGTGAGTTCCTAAGCGAAAAACTGTTTTTT. Its protein is CAISEFLSEKLFF.